Listed below are T cell receptor beta chains from one sample, sequenced in a study of control samples from healthy donors and cancer patients. Assay: immunoSEQ multiplex PCR; the TCRdb copy retains only in-frame clones and omits some. The sample lists approximately 94,000 clones, 86% occurring once. The sequencing sample was made of blood. The receptors here all came from a woman aged 45-60 years in good health. Each CDR3 is given with its conserved first and last residue. A D gene is named only where the DNA matches it firmly. Clone size is shown for a subset of rows, as once, few, many or a class of expanded clone.

V gene	clone size	J gene	D gene	CDR3 protein	CDR3 DNA
TRBV18	NA	TRBJ1-4	NA	CASSPYGTNEKLFF	TGTGCCAGCTCACCGTATGGAACTAATGAAAAACTGTTTTTT
TRBV12-5	few	TRBJ2-1	NA	CASGLRVAGSYNEQFF	TGTGCTAGTGGCCTAAGGGTGGCGGGGAGCTACAATGAGCAGTTCTTC
TRBV10-2	few	TRBJ2-7	TRBD1	CASSGTGPYEQYF	TGCGCCAGCAGCGGGACAGGGCCCTACGAGCAGTACTTC
TRBV28	NA	TRBJ2-7	TRBD1	CASTYLGTDGVLEQYF	TGTGCCAGCACTTATCTTGGGACAGACGGGGTTTTGGAGCAGTACTTC
TRBV28	NA	TRBJ2-6	NA	CASRKSMRTGANVLTF	TGTGCCAGCAGGAAATCTATGCGAACTGGGGCCAACGTCCTGACTTTC
TRBV2	many	TRBJ1-3	TRBD1	CASSRDRPLGNTIYF	TGTGCCAGCAGTAGGGACAGGCCCCTCGGAAACACCATATATTTT
TRBV15	NA	TRBJ2-3	NA	CATRRDSIFTSTDTQYF	TGTGCCACCAGGCGGGACAGTATATTCACTAGCACAGATACGCAGTATTTT
TRBV29-1	NA	TRBJ2-5	NA	CSVPRGSGRETQYF	TGCAGCGTCCCACGGGGTTCGGGACGCGAGACCCAGTACTTC
TRBV7-2	once	TRBJ1-3	NA	CASSLGGGSLRRDTIYF	TGTGCCAGCAGCCTCGGGGGAGGGAGTCTTAGGCGAGACACCATATATTTT
TRBV7-8	NA	TRBJ2-3	TRBD2	CASSRGLAGRTDTQYF	TGTGCCAGCAGCCGAGGACTAGCGGGGCGCACAGATACGCAGTATTTT
TRBV5-1	NA	TRBJ2-5	NA	CASSATARETQYF	TGCGCCAGCAGTGCGACGGCGAGGGAGACCCAGTACTTC
TRBV10-3	once	TRBJ1-2	NA	CAISSGDPYGYTF	TGTGCCATCAGTTCAGGGGACCCCTATGGCTACACCTTC
TRBV19	NA	TRBJ1-3	NA	CARVHKASSGNTIYF	TGTGCCAGGGTCCACAAGGCCTCCTCTGGAAACACCATATATTTT
TRBV29-1	NA	TRBJ1-2	NA	CSVESGYGYTF	TGCAGCGTTGAGTCTGGGTATGGCTACACCTTC
TRBV7-2	NA	TRBJ2-7	TRBD2	CASSHPRLAVYEQYF	TGTGCCAGCAGCCACCCTCGACTAGCGGTCTACGAGCAGTACTTC
TRBV6-4	NA	TRBJ2-3	NA	CASSPHGRDTQYF	TGTGCCAGCAGCCCCCACGGCAGAGATACGCAGTATTTT
TRBV4-2	NA	TRBJ2-3	NA	CASSQDLTRDTQYF	TGTGCCAGCAGCCAAGATCTAACGAGGGATACGCAGTATTTT
TRBV4-2	few	TRBJ1-6	TRBD1	CASSPDRGRLLNSPLHF	TGTGCCAGCAGCCCTGACAGGGGGAGACTCTTAAATTCACCCCTCCACTTT
TRBV10-3	NA	TRBJ2-7	TRBD2	CAIAGGGVYEQYF	TGTGCCATCGCGGGGGGAGGAGTCTACGAGCAGTACTTC
TRBV18	once	TRBJ2-2	NA	CASSPPEKKLFF	TGTGCCAGCTCACCCCCTGAAAAGAAGCTGTTTTTT
TRBV4-3	NA	TRBJ1-2	TRBD1	CASRPGTGGVYGYTF	TGCGCCAGCAGACCCGGGACAGGGGGCGTCTATGGCTACACCTTC
TRBV6-2/TRBV6-3	NA	TRBJ1-1	TRBD1	CASSPVTGVVTEAFF	TGTGCCAGCAGTCCAGTGACAGGGGTCGTCACTGAAGCTTTCTTT
TRBV6-2/TRBV6-3	NA	TRBJ2-5	TRBD1	CASSRLSTGTGGGGPKRETQYF	TGTGCCAGCAGCCGACTATCCACCGGGACAGGGGGCGGGGGGCCAAAGAGGGAGACCCAGTACTTC
TRBV5-1	NA	TRBJ1-6	TRBD1	CASSRDREVYYNSPLHF	TGCGCCAGCAGCCGGGACAGGGAAGTATACTATAATTCACCCCTCCACTTT
TRBV11-3	NA	TRBJ2-1	NA	CASSTGTLSNEQFF	TGTGCCAGCAGTACCGGGACTCTGTCCAATGAGCAGTTCTTC
TRBV5-1	few	TRBJ2-3	NA	CASSLGTVSTDTQYF	TGCGCCAGCAGCTTGGGGACAGTTAGCACAGATACGCAGTATTTT
TRBV12-3/TRBV12-4	NA	TRBJ2-1	TRBD2	CASSQTAGNEQFF	TGTGCCAGCAGTCAGACAGCGGGGAATGAGCAGTTCTTC
TRBV5-1	NA	TRBJ2-1	TRBD2	CASSFGLLAGGYNEQFF	TGCGCCAGCAGCTTCGGCCTTCTAGCGGGGGGCTACAATGAGCAGTTCTTC
TRBV7-9	NA	TRBJ1-2	NA	CASSLEGGDGYTF	TGTGCCAGCAGCTTAGAAGGCGGGGATGGCTACACCTTC
TRBV7-2	NA	TRBJ2-7	NA	CASSLSGYEQYF	TGTGCCAGCAGCTTAAGTGGATACGAGCAGTACTTC
TRBV27	once	TRBJ2-1	NA	CASTGAGGPYNEQFF	TGTGCCAGCACCGGCGCGGGTGGTCCCTACAATGAGCAGTTCTTC
TRBV27	NA	TRBJ1-2	NA	CASSFSANYGYTF	TGTGCCAGCAGTTTCTCAGCTAACTATGGCTACACCTTC
TRBV4-1	NA	TRBJ2-7	NA	CASSQFGADFSYEQYF	TGCGCCAGCAGCCAATTTGGGGCAGACTTTTCCTACGAGCAGTACTTC
TRBV7-8	NA	TRBJ1-1	NA	CASSRDWEEAFF	TGTGCCAGCAGTCGAGACTGGGAAGAAGCTTTCTTT
TRBV7-9	NA	TRBJ1-4	NA	CASSLDAREGEKMFF	TGTGCCAGCAGCTTAGACGCTCGGGAGGGGGAAAAGATGTTTTTT
TRBV6-5	NA	TRBJ2-7	NA	CASSYSDEQYF	TGTGCCAGCAGTTACTCAGACGAGCAGTACTTC
TRBV5-6	NA	TRBJ1-6	NA	CASSLEKSYNSPLHF	TGTGCCAGCAGCTTGGAGAAATCCTATAATTCACCCCTCCACTTT
TRBV4-3	NA	TRBJ2-1	TRBD1	CASSQGTGGFSYNEQFF	TGCGCCAGCAGCCAAGGGACAGGGGGCTTCTCCTACAATGAGCAGTTCTTC
TRBV9	NA	TRBJ1-2	TRBD1	CASRQGAADGYTF	TGTGCCAGCAGACAGGGGGCCGCGGATGGCTACACCTTC
TRBV6-6	NA	TRBJ1-2	NA	CASRPELTENYGYTF	TGTGCCAGCAGACCCGAACTGACAGAGAACTATGGCTACACCTTC
TRBV7-2	NA	TRBJ1-2	TRBD1	CASSLVGQYDGYTF	TGTGCCAGCAGCTTAGTGGGACAGTACGATGGCTACACCTTC
TRBV2	NA	TRBJ2-1	TRBD2	CASRKRSTSDDEQFF	TGTGCCAGCAGGAAGAGATCCACTAGCGACGATGAGCAGTTCTTC
TRBV19	NA	TRBJ2-1	NA	CASQAQGAYNEQFF	TGTGCCAGTCAGGCGCAGGGCGCATACAATGAGCAGTTCTTC
TRBV6-5	NA	TRBJ1-1	NA	CASRPRDFEAFF	TGTGCCAGCAGGCCACGGGACTTTGAAGCTTTCTTT